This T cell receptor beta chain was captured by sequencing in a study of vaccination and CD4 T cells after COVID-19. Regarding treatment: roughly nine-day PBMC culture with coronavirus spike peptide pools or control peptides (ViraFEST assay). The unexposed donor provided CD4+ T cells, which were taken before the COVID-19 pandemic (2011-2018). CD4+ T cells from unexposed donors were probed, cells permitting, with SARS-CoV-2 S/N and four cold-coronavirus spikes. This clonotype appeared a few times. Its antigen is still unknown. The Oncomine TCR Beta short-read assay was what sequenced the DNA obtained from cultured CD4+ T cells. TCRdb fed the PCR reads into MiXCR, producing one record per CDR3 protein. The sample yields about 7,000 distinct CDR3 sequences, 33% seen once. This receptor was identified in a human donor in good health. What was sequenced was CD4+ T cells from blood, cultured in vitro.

CDR3 loop: CASSDSSSGANVLTF. The CDR3 nucleotides are TGTGCCAGCAGTGACTCCAGCTCTGGGGCCAACGTCCTGACTTTC. This chain joins TRBV6-4 and TRBJ2-6; D uncertain. Germline V gene data show CDR1 as MRHNA and CDR2 as SNTAGT. This CDR3 is built from 15 residues. Trimming took 0 bases from V and 0 from J, leaving 3 bases between them.